This T cell receptor beta chain was sequenced for a study of T cells after yellow fever vaccination (dated by TCRdb to about 2019). Regarding the research as a whole: Libraries from fractions with low cell numbers were prepared with the SMART-Seq v4 Ultra Low Input RNA kit. To follow T-cell clones before and after both primary and booster YFV17D yellow fever vaccination, bulk TCR alpha and beta repertoires underwent longitudinal sequencing. Bulk PBMC replicates and cell subsets were isolated from blood drawn at multiple timepoints before and after both primary and secondary immunization. Two healthy male donors, one aged 18 to 29 and one aged 30 to 40 years, made up the cohort. The investigation overall reported the following: A small share of clonotypes was detected in both CD4 and CD8 compartments, with the overlap likely arising from convergent recombination. Compared with the primary T-cell response, the secondary T-cell response was weaker but faster, peaking on day 5 rather than day 15. Most clones expanded after primary vaccination (96% of CD4 and around nine tenths of CD8) were re-detected after the booster, suggesting that broad memory maintenance occurred. Computational filtering was needed because FACS-sorted repertoires could contain abundant contaminating clonotypes from the bulk population. Because the study included only a couple of donors, the extent to which the findings can be generalized is limited.

In the paper's terms, the treatment or condition label means: live attenuated yellow fever vaccine strain. Two biological replicates of bulk PBMCs were collected at each blood-draw timepoint. A standard Ficoll-Paque protocol was used to isolate PBMCs from peripheral blood. TriZol was used to extract RNA from bulk PBMCs, from CD4 and CD8 fractions, and from dextramer-positive and dextramer-negative fractions. Concerning this clonotype itself: The antigen this receptor binds is unknown. One base away there is no much larger clone; base qualities are not given.

From the cysteine through the phenylalanine, the CDR3 covers 17 amino acids. The entry retains the CDR3 DNA only, 51 bases that are in frame from base 1. V lost 0 bases and J lost 2 bases, and the count of bases not matched to a germline gene is 8. Looking up the germline V gene (reference sequence) yields CDR1 LGHDT and CDR2 YNNKEL. Synthesis of TCR cDNA relied on 5'RACE template switching, a step that introduced a universal primer site along with unique molecular identifiers. Priming of cDNA synthesis was performed from both the TCR alpha and TCR beta constant segments. Library amplification used two PCR steps, and the second PCR step added sample barcodes and sequencing adapters. Sequencing of the libraries was done on either Illumina HiSeq 2500 (2x100 bp) or NovaSeq (2x150 bp). In the original analysis: MIGEC was used to demultiplex reads and collapse the reads into UMI consensus sequences, and MiXCR was used for V(D)J alignment. Using edgeR on replicate PBMC samples, clonotypes were called vaccine-responding if FDR was below 0.01 and the log2 fold change was above 5 up to day 15. CD4 or CD8 identity was assigned to each bulk clonotype according to whether the clonotype was present at higher abundance in the sequenced CD4 repertoire or the sequenced CD8 repertoire. TCRdb reprocessed the public reads (quality trimming at Q25 with fastp, clone calling with MiXCR) and kept in-frame beta chains. Identical CDR3 protein sequences are pooled into one entry, listed with their most common genes and DNA. TCRdb, not the authors, supplied the V and J calls. A total of hundreds of thousands of distinct CDR3 sequences appear in this sample, approximately 16% of them only once. The top ten hold roughly 17% of the sample.

This chain joins TRBV3-1 to TRBJ1-2; 8 junctional bases match TRBD1. The source material was PBMCs, sampled roughly 5 days after the first yellow fever vaccination. This receptor was obtained from a man aged 18 to 29 who received the YFV17D yellow fever vaccine. The CDR3 region: CASSQEPSTGGNYGYTF. The DNA sequence is as follows: TGTGCCAGCAGCCAAGAACCCTCAACAGGGGGAAACTATGGCTACACCTTC.